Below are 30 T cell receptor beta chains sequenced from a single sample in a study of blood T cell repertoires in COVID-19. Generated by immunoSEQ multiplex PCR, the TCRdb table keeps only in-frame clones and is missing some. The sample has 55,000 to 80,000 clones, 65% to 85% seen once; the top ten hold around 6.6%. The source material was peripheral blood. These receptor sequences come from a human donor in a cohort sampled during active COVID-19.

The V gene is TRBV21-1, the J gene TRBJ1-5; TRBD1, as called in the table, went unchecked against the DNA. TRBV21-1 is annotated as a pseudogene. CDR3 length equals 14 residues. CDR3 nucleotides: TGTGCCAGCATTGGGACAGTACGCAATCAGCTGCAGCATTTT. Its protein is CASIGTVRNQLQHF.

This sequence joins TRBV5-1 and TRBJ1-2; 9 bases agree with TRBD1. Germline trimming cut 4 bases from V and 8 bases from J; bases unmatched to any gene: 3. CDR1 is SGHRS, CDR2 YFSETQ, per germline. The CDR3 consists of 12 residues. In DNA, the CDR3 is TGCGCCAGCAGCGGACAGGGGTCGGGCTACACCTTC. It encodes CASSGQGSGYTF.

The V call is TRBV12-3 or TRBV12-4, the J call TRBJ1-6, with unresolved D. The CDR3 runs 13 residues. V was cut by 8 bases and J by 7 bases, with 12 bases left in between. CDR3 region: CASRRDFNSPLHF. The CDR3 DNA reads TGTGCCAGCCGGAGGGATTTCAATTCACCCCTCCACTTT.

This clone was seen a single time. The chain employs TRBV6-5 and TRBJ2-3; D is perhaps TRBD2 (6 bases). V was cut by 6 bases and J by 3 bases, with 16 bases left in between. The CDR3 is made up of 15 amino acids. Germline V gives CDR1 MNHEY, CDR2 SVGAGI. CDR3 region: CASRDPPGETDTQYF. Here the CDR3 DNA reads TGTGCCAGCAGGGATCCGCCGGGAGAAACAGATACGCAGTATTTT.

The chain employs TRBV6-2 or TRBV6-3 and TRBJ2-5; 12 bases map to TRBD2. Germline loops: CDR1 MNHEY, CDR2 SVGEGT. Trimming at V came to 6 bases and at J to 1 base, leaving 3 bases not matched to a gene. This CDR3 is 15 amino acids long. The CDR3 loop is CASSGLAGFQETQYF. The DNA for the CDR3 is TGTGCCAGCAGCGGACTAGCGGGGTTCCAAGAGACCCAGTACTTC.

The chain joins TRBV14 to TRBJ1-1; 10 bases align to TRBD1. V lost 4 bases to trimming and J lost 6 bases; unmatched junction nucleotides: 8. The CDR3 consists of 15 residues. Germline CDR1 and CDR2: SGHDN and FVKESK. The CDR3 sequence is CASSPFGQGGSEAFF. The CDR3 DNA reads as TGTGCCAGCAGCCCTTTCGGACAGGGGGGTTCTGAAGCTTTCTTT.

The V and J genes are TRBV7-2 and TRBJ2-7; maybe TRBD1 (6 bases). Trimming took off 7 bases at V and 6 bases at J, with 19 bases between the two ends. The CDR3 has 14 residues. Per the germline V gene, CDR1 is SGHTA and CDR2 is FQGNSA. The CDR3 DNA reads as TGTGCCAGCACGTTTCACGGGACAAAGGCCGAGCAGTACTTC. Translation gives CASTFHGTKAEQYF.

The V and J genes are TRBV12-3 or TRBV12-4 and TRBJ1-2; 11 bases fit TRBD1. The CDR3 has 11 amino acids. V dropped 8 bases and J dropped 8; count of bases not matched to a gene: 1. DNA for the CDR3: TGTGCCAGCGGGACAGGGGGAGGCTACACCTTC. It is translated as CASGTGGGYTF.

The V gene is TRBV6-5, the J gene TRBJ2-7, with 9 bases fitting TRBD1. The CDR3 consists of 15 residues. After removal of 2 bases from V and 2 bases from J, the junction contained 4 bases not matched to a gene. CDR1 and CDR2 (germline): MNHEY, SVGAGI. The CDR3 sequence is CASSYEDRGPYEQYF. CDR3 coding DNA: TGTGCCAGCAGTTACGAGGACAGGGGTCCCTACGAGCAGTACTTC.

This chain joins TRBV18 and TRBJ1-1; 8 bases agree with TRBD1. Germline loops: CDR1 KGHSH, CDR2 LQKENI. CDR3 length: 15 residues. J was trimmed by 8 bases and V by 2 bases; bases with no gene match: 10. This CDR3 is CASSPDDGQGREAFF. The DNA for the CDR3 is TGTGCCAGCTCACCAGACGACGGACAGGGAAGGGAAGCTTTCTTT.

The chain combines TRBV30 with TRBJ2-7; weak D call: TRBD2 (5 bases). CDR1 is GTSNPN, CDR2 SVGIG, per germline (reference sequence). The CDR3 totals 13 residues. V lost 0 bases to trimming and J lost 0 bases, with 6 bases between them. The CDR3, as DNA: TGTGCCTGGAGTGTAGGGAGCTCCTACGAGCAGTACTTC. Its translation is CAWSVGSSYEQYF.

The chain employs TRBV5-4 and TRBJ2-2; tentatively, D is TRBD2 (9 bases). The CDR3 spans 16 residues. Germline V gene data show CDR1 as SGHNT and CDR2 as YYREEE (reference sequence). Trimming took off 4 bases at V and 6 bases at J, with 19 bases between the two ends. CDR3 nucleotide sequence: TGTGCCAGCAGCCCGGGGACTAGCAGGGGGCCCGGGGAGCTGTTTTTT. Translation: CASSPGTSRGPGELFF.

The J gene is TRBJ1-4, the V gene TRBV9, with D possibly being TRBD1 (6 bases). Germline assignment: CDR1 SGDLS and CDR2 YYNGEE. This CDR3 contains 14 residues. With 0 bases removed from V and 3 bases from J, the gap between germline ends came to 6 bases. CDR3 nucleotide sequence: TGTGCCAGCAGCGTAGGGACAGCTAATGAAAAACTGTTTTTT. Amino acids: CASSVGTANEKLFF.

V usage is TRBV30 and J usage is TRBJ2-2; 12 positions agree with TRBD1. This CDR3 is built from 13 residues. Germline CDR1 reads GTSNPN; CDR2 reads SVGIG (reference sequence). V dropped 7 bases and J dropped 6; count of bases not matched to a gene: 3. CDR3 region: CASGTGGAGELFF. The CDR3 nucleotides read TGTGCCTCCGGGACAGGGGGCGCCGGGGAGCTGTTTTTT.

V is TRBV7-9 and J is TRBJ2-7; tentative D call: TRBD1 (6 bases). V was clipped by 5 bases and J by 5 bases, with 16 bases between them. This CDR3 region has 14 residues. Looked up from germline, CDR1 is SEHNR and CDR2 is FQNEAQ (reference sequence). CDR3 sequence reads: CASSTYRAGDEQYF. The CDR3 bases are TGTGCCAGCAGCACATACAGGGCAGGCGACGAGCAGTACTTC.

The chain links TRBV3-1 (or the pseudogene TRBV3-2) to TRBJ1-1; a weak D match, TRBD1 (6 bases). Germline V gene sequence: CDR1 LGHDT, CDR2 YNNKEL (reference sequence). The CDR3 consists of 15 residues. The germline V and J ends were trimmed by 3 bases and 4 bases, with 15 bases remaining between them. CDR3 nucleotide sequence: TGTGCCAGCAGCCAGGCCCCAGGGGCGGCCACTGAAGCTTTCTTT. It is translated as CASSQAPGAATEAFF.

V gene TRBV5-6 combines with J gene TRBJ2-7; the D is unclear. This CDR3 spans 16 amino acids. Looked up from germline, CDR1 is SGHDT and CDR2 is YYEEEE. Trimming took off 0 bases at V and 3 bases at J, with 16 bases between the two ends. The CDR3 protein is CASSLGPGSLSYEQYF. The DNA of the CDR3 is TGTGCCAGCAGCTTGGGGCCAGGTAGTTTAAGCTACGAGCAGTACTTC.

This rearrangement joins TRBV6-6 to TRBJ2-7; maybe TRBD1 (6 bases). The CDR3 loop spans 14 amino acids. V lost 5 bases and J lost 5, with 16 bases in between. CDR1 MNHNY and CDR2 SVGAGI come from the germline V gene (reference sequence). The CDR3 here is CASSTPTGRNEQYF. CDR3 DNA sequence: TGTGCCAGCAGTACACCGACAGGCCGGAACGAGCAGTACTTC.

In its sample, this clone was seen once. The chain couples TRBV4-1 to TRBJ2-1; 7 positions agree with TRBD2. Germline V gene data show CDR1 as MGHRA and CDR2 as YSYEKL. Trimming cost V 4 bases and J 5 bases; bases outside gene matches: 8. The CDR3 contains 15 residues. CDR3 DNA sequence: TGCGCCAGCAGCCCCCCCCTAGCGGATAACAATGAGCAGTTCTTC. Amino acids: CASSPPLADNNEQFF.

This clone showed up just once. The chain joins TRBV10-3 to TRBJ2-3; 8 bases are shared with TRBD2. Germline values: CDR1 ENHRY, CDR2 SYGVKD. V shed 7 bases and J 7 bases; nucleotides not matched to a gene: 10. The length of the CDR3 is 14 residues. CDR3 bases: TGTGCCATCACGGGAGGGGCGGGGATGAATACGCAGTATTTT. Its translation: CAITGGAGMNTQYF.

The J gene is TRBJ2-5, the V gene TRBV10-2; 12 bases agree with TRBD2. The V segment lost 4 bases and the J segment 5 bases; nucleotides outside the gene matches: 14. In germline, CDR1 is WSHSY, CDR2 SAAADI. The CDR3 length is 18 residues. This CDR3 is CASSVPLAGGSQGETQYF. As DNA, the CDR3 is TGCGCCAGCAGTGTGCCGCTAGCGGGGGGGTCTCAGGGCGAGACCCAGTACTTC.

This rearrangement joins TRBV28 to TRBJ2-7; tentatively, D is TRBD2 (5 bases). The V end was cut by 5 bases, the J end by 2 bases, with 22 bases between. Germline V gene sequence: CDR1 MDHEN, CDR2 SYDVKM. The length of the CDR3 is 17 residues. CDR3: CASSKSFARGDPYEQYF. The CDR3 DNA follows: TGTGCCAGCAGTAAATCTTTTGCCCGGGGTGATCCCTACGAGCAGTACTTC.

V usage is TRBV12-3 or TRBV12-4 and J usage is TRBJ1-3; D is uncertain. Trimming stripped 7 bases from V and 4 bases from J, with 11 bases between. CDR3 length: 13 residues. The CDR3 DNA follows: TGTGCCAGCAATAGAGGGCCCGGAAACACCATATATTTT. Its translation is CASNRGPGNTIYF.

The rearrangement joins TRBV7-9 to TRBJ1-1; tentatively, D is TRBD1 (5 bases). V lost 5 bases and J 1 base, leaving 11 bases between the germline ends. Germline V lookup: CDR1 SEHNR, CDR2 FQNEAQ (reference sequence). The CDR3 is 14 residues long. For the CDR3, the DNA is TGTGCCAGCAGCCCCCCGACAGAGAACACTGAAGCTTTCTTT. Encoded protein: CASSPPTENTEAFF.

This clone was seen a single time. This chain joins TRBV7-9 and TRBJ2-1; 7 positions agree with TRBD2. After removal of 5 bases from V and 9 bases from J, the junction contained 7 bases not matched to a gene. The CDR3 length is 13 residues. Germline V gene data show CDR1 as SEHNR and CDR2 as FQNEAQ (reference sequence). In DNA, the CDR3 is TGTGCCAGCAGCCGCCGACTAGCCGTTGAGCAGTTCTTC. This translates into CASSRRLAVEQFF.

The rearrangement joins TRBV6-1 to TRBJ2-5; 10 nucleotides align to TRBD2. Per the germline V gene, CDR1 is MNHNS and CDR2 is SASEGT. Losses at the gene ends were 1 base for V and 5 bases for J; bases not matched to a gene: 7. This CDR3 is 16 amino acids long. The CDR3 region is CASSEVPSGSTETQYF. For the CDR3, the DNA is TGTGCCAGCAGTGAAGTGCCTAGCGGGAGTACGGAGACCCAGTACTTC.

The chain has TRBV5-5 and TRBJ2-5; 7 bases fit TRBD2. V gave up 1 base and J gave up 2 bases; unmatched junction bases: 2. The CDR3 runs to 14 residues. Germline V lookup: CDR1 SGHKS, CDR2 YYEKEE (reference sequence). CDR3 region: CASSLPGGQETQYF. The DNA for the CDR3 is TGTGCCAGCAGCTTGCCGGGGGGACAAGAGACCCAGTACTTC.

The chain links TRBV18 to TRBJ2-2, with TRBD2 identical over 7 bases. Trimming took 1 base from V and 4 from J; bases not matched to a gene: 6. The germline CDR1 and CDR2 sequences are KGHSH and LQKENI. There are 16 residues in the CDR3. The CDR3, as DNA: TGTGCCAGCTCACCACTCGCGGGAGTAGTCACCGGGGAGCTGTTTTTT. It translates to CASSPLAGVVTGELFF.

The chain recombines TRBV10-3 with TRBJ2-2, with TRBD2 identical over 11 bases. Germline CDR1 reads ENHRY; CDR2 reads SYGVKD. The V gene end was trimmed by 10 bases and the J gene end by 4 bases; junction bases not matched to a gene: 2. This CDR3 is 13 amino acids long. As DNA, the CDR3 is TGTGCCACCGGGACTAGCGGCACCGGGGAGCTGTTTTTT. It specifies CATGTSGTGELFF.

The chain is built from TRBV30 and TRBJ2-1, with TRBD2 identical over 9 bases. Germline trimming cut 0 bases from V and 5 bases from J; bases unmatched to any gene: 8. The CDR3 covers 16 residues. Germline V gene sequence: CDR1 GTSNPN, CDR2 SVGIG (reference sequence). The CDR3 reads CAWSVRRGGHDNEQFF. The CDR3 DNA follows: TGTGCCTGGAGTGTCCGGCGGGGGGGCCACGACAATGAGCAGTTCTTC.